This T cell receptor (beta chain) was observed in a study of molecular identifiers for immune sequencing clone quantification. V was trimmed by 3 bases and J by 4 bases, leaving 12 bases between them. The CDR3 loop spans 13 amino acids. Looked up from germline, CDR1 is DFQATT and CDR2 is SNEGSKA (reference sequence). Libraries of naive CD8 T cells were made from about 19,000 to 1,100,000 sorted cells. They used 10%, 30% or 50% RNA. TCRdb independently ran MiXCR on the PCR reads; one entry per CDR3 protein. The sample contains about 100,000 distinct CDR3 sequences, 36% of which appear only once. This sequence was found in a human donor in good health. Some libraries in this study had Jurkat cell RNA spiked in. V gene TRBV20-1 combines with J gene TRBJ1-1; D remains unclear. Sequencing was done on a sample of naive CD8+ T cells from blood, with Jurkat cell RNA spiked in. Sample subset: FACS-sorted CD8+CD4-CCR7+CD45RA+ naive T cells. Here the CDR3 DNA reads TGCAGTGCTAGGGTCAGGTTAGGCACTGAAGCTTTCTTT. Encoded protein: CSARVRLGTEAFF.